The 14 T cell receptor beta chains below were found in one sample sequenced in a study of T cells in Graves' hyperthyroidism and ophthalmopathy. Regions amplified from RNA transcripts were the TCR beta CDR3 regions. A first-round RT-PCR of the TCR CDR3 used the HTBI primer set. One entry per CDR3 protein, called by TCRdb with MiXCR from the multiplex PCR reads. The repertoire consists of around 33,000 distinct CDR3 sequences, with roughly 49% occurring once and the leading ten covering roughly 6.2%. The sample consisted of blood. Receptors were obtained from a woman aged 50 to 65 with Graves' hyperthyroidism that later progressed to Graves' ophthalmopathy.

This chain connects TRBV5-1 to TRBJ1-5; 7 bases match TRBD1. The V gene end was trimmed by 3 bases and the J gene end by 11 bases; junction bases not matched to a gene: 11. The CDR3 spans 14 residues. Germline CDR1 and CDR2: SGHRS and YFSETQ. This CDR3 reads CASSSGQVGTAQHF. As DNA, the CDR3 is TGCGCCAGCAGCTCTGGACAGGTGGGGACAGCCCAGCATTTT. Using reference TRBV5-1 and TRBJ1-5 for the parts outside the CDR3, the full variable domain is KAGVTQTPRYLIKTRGQQVTLSCSPISGHRSVSWYQQTPGQGLQFLFEYFSETQRNKGNFPGRFSGRQFSNSRSEMNVSTLELGDSALYLCASSSGQVGTAQHFGDGTRLSIL.

This clonotype was recorded at least ten times. A read error is possible here, since a much larger clone lies one base away. The CDR3 nucleotides read TGTGCCAGCAGTTTTGACGGGTCGTGGGGCACCCTCCACTTT. Translated: CASSFDGSWGTLHF. The V gene is TRBV5-4, the J gene TRBJ1-6; D may be TRBD1 (5 bases). This CDR3 is 14 amino acids long. The germline gives CDR1 SGHNT, CDR2 YYREEE (reference sequence). V lost 5 bases and J lost 14, with 20 bases in between.

In its sample, this clonotype is medium-sized. This chain links TRBV7-9 with TRBJ1-2; perhaps TRBD1 as D (5 bases). Germline loops: CDR1 SEHNR, CDR2 FQNEAQ (reference sequence). This CDR3 has 13 residues. Between the trimmed V and J ends, which lost 4 bases and 3 bases, there was a span of 9 bases. CDR3 residues: CASSSQTDYGYTF. In DNA form, the CDR3 reads TGTGCCAGCAGCTCTCAGACAGACTATGGCTACACCTTC.

The gene calls are TRBV2 and TRBJ2-3; no firm D call. Trimming cost V 5 bases and J 1 base, with 10 bases left between them. Germline CDR1 and CDR2: SNHLY and FYNNEI. The CDR3 loop spans 14 amino acids. The CDR3 is CASSSLLGTDTQYF. CDR3 sequence (DNA): TGTGCCAGCAGTTCCCTTCTCGGCACAGATACGCAGTATTTT.

This clonotype was counted at least ten times. The V and J genes are TRBV6-4 and TRBJ2-1, with 8 bases that match TRBD2. The V segment lost 2 bases and the J segment 0 bases; nucleotides outside the gene matches: 0. The germline V gene has CDR1 MRHNA and CDR2 SNTAGT. This CDR3 is built from 15 residues. CDR3 sequence (DNA): TGTGCCAGCAGTGACCTAGCGGGCTCCTACAATGAGCAGTTCTTC. It encodes CASSDLAGSYNEQFF.

This clonotype was seen many times. This chain links TRBV20-1 with TRBJ2-1; 9 positions match TRBD1. The CDR3 is made up of 14 amino acids. In germline, CDR1 is DFQATT, CDR2 SNEGSKA (reference sequence). V lost 6 bases, J lost 7 bases, and 10 bases stayed unmatched. The CDR3 sequence is CSAPRDRVRNEQFF. DNA for the CDR3: TGCAGTGCACCCCGGGACAGGGTGAGGAATGAGCAGTTCTTC.

This clonotype was seen only once. The rearrangement uses TRBV20-1 and TRBJ1-1; D remains unclear. Germline assignment: CDR1 DFQATT and CDR2 SNEGSKA (reference sequence). CDR3 size: 10 residues. V lost 1 base to trimming and J lost 8 bases, with 5 bases between them. The CDR3 DNA reads TGCAGTGCTAGAGGTCCAGAAGCTTTCTTT. It encodes CSARGPEAFF.

The chain joins TRBV15 to TRBJ1-6; D gene unclear. Between the trimmed V and J ends, which lost 0 bases and 10 bases, there was a span of 19 bases. The length of the CDR3 is 17 residues. CDR1 is LNHNV and CDR2 is YYDKDF in the germline V gene (reference sequence). Here the CDR3 DNA reads TGTGCCACCAGCAGAGAGGGTCCAGGACGGACTAGATCACCCCTCCACTTT. It is translated as CATSREGPGRTRSPLHF.

A note on this clonotype: An end of the junction does not agree with germline; a read error may underlie this. The chain carries TRBV5-1 and TRBJ2-5; TRBD2 agrees at 10 bases. CDR3 length: 15 amino acids. Germline V gene data show CDR1 as SGHRS and CDR2 as YFSETQ. This CDR3 reads CACSLGTSVQETQYF. The CDR3 DNA is TGCGCCTGCAGCTTGGGGACTAGCGTCCAAGAGACCCAGTACTTC.

This rearrangement joins TRBV28 to TRBJ2-7, with D perhaps being TRBD1 or TRBD2 (5 bases each). The V gene lost 3 bases and the J gene lost 6 bases, with 15 bases spanning the gap. The CDR3 consists of 14 residues. Germline V gene data show CDR1 as MDHEN and CDR2 as SYDVKM. In DNA form, the CDR3 reads TGTGCCAGCAGTTTCTTTTTGAGGGGCGGCGAGCAGTACTTC. As protein: CASSFFLRGGEQYF. Based on the CDR3 plus reference TRBV28 and TRBJ2-7, the full variable domain is DVKVTQSSRYLVKRTGEKVFLECVQDMDHENMFWYRQDPGLGLRLIYFSYDVKMKEKGDIPEGYSVSREKKERFSLILESASTNQTSMYLCASSFFLRGGEQYFGPGTRLTVT.

This clonotype qualifies as medium-sized. The chain uses TRBV24-1 and TRBJ2-1; 8 nucleotides align to TRBD2. This CDR3 spans 17 amino acids. Germline CDR1 is KGHDR and CDR2 is SFDVKD. With V trimmed by 2 bases and J by 4 bases, 9 bases remained unmatched. This chain's CDR3 is CATSDSPEAGDYNEQFF. As DNA, the CDR3 is TGTGCCACCAGTGATTCGCCTGAAGCGGGAGATTACAATGAGCAGTTCTTC.

J is TRBJ2-3 and V is TRBV15, with D unclear. Looked up from germline, CDR1 is LNHNV and CDR2 is YYDKDF (reference sequence). This CDR3 comprises 13 residues. Trimming took off 3 bases at V and 8 bases at J, with 12 bases between the two ends. CDR3 sequence (DNA): TGTGCCACCAGCAGTGAGCGAGGACCTACGCAGTATTTT. Its protein is CATSSERGPTQYF.

This clonotype has ten or more counts. The rearrangement uses TRBV19 and TRBJ1-2; 8 nucleotides agree with TRBD1. Trimming removed 7 bases from V and 0 bases from J; junction bases left unmatched: 10. The CDR3 loop spans 16 amino acids. The germline V gene encodes CDR1 LNHDA and CDR2 SQIVND (reference sequence). The CDR3 region is CASTRFGQGSNYGYTF. The CDR3 coding sequence is TGTGCCAGTACCAGATTTGGACAGGGTTCTAACTATGGCTACACCTTC.

As to this clonotype: This CDR3 is missing its conserved last phenylalanine or tryptophan, likely due to a read error. No DNA is shown, since the ends of the CDR3 on it are uncertain; the CDR3 is the one TCRdb lists. The chain carries TRBV4-3 and TRBJ1-4. CDR1 is LGHNA and CDR2 is YSLEER in the germline V gene. The CDR3 is 9 residues long, counting both termini. The CDR3 is CASSGGEFY.